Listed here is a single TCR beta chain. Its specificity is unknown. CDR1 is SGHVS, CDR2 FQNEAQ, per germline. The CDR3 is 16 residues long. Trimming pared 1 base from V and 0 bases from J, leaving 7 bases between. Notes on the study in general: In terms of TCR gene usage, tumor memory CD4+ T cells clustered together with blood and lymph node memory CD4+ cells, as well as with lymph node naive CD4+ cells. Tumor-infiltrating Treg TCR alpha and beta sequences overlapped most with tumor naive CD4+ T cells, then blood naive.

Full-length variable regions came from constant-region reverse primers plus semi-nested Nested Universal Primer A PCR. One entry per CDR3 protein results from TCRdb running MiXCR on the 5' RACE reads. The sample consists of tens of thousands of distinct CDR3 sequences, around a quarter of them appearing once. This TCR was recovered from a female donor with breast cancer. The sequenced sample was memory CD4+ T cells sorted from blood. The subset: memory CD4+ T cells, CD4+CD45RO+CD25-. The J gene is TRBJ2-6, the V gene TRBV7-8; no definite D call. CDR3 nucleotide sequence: TGTGCCAGCAGCTTAGATTGGGTCTCTGGGGCCAACGTCCTGACTTTC. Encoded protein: CASSLDWVSGANVLTF.